This T cell receptor (beta chain) was documented in a study of blood T cell repertoires in COVID-19. Turning to the study itself: COVID-19 samples, acute and convalescent, were from the United States, Italy and Spain.

Authors' methods: Amplification of reference gene primers provided the estimated nucleated cell counts. TCRdb's copy holds only in-frame clones and misses some; the assay was immunoSEQ multiplex PCR. That table furnishes V, J and clone size, whereas the DNA furnished D and trimming. The table has roughly 250,000 clones, under 85% seen once. Specimen: peripheral blood. This TCR came from a human donor in a cohort sampled during active COVID-19.

The CDR3 spells CASSPQGGTKNIQYF. CDR3 sequence (DNA): TGTGCCAGCTCACCACAAGGGGGCACCAAAAACATTCAGTACTTC. V gene TRBV18 combines with J gene TRBJ2-4, with 7 bases fitting TRBD1. V lost 1 base to trimming and J lost 2 bases; unmatched junction nucleotides: 2. The CDR3 contains 15 residues. The germline gives CDR1 KGHSH, CDR2 LQKENI.